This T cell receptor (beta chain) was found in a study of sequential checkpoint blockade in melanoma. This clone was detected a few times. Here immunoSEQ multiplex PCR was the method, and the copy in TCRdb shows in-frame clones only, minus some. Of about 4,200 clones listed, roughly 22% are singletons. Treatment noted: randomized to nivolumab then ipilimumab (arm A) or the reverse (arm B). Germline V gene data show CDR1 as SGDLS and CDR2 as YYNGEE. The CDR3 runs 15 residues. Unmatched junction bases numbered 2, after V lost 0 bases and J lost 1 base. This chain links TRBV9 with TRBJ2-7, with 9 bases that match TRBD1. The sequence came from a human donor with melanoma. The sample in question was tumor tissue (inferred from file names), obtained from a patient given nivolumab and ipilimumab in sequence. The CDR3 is CASSVAGTGSYEQYF. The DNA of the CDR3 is TGTGCCAGCAGCGTAGCCGGGACAGGGTCCTACGAGCAGTACTTC.